Below, 19 T cell receptor beta chains from the same sample are listed, as sequenced in a study of blood T cell repertoires in COVID-19. Some clones are missing from TCRdb's copy, which holds only in-frame ones; the method was immunoSEQ multiplex PCR. This sample has 200,000 or so clones, with just over 85% found just once. The sample was PBMCs or T cells enriched from blood (not recorded which). The origin of the receptors is a woman aged 35 to 49 with acute COVID-19.

The chain couples TRBV10-3 to TRBJ2-7; 7 positions agree with TRBD1. From germline, CDR1 is ENHRY and CDR2 SYGVKD. This CDR3 spans 12 amino acids. Trimming removed 5 bases from V and 5 bases from J; junction bases left unmatched: 3. The CDR3 nucleotides are TGTGCCATCAGTACCACAGGGGACGAGCAGTACTTC. It translates to CAISTTGDEQYF.

The rearrangement uses TRBV7-2 and TRBJ1-5, with D perhaps TRBD1 (5 bases). Germline loops: CDR1 SGHTA, CDR2 FQGNSA. Trimming removed 5 bases from V and 5 bases from J, with 16 bases in between. This CDR3 has 15 residues. CDR3 sequence reads: CASSPRGGSYQPQHF. For the CDR3, the DNA is TGTGCCAGCAGCCCAAGGGGAGGCAGCTATCAGCCCCAGCATTTT.

The rearrangement uses TRBV9 and TRBJ2-1, with a possible D match to TRBD1 (5 bases). V lost 0 bases to trimming and J lost 8 bases, with 12 bases between them. The CDR3 runs 14 residues. Germline V gene lookup returns CDR1 SGDLS and CDR2 YYNGEE. The DNA for the CDR3 is TGTGCCAGCAGCGTAGAGCAGGGATGGGATGAGCAGTTCTTC. This sequence encodes CASSVEQGWDEQFF.

CDR3 in DNA: TGTGCCAGCAGAAAGGACAGCTATGGCTACACCTTC. Its protein is CASRKDSYGYTF. The chain couples TRBV27 to TRBJ1-2; tentative D call: TRBD1 (6 bases). Trimming took 6 bases from V and 4 from J, leaving 9 bases between them. This CDR3 is 12 amino acids long. Germline loops: CDR1 MNHEY, CDR2 SMNVEV (reference sequence).

J is TRBJ1-1 and V is TRBV12-5; weak D call: TRBD1 (5 bases). The CDR3 has 14 residues. Germline CDR1 and CDR2: LGHNT and FRNRAP. Trimming shortened V by 4 bases and J by 4 bases, and 13 bases separated the two germline ends. The CDR3 region has the DNA TGTGCTAGTGGTTCCGCGGGACGTCGCACTGAAGCTTTCTTT. This gives the protein CASGSAGRRTEAFF.

CDR3 sequence reads: CASRALANQPQHF. CDR3 nucleotide sequence: TGTGCCAGCAGGGCGTTAGCAAATCAGCCCCAGCATTTT. The chain uses TRBV2 and TRBJ1-5; D unclear. Germline lookup yields CDR1 SNHLY and CDR2 FYNNEI. The V gene lost 6 bases and the J gene lost 4 bases, with 10 bases spanning the gap. The CDR3 consists of 13 residues. Complete variable domain (other parts from reference TRBV2 and TRBJ1-5): EPEVTQTPSHQVTQMGQEVILRCVPISNHLYFYWYRQILGQKVEFLVSFYNNEISEKSEIFDDQFSVERPDGSNFTLKIRSTKLEDSAMYFCASRALANQPQHFGDGTRLSIL.

The chain employs TRBV30 and TRBJ1-1; D unresolved. The CDR3 is 14 residues long. The V gene's germline CDR1 is GTSNPN and CDR2 SVGIG (reference sequence). With 0 bases removed from V and 0 bases from J, the gap between germline ends came to 8 bases. CDR3 residues: CAWSVRELNTEAFF. The CDR3 bases are TGTGCCTGGAGTGTACGAGAGCTGAACACTGAAGCTTTCTTT.

The chain has TRBV29-1 and TRBJ2-2; D may be TRBD2 (6 bases). This CDR3 has 15 amino acids. V was pared by 2 bases and J by 2 bases, with 12 bases between. Germline values: CDR1 SQVTM, CDR2 ANQGSEA. CDR3: CSVETGGINTGELFF. For the CDR3, the DNA is TGCAGCGTTGAAACTGGAGGGATTAACACCGGGGAGCTGTTTTTT.

The J gene is TRBJ1-1, the V gene TRBV7-6, with a possible D match to TRBD1 (5 bases). Germline V CDR1 and CDR2: SGHVS, FNYEAQ. The CDR3 totals 13 residues. Trimming removed 5 bases from V and 1 base from J, with 8 bases in between. The CDR3 protein is CASSQDTNTEAFF. The DNA for the CDR3 is TGTGCCAGCAGCCAGGACACGAACACTGAAGCTTTCTTT.

This chain joins TRBV9 and TRBJ2-3; 8 bases are shared with TRBD2. Germline CDR1 reads SGDLS; CDR2 reads YYNGEE. This CDR3 comprises 18 residues. The V and J ends lost 0 bases and 3 bases, in that order; junction bases with no gene match: 12. The CDR3 loop is CASSVAGGPGIGTDTQYF. CDR3 sequence (DNA): TGTGCCAGCAGCGTAGCGGGGGGGCCGGGAATCGGTACAGATACGCAGTATTTT.

This sequence joins TRBV4-3 and TRBJ2-7, with 8 bases fitting TRBD2. V lost 1 base to trimming and J lost 7 bases; unmatched junction nucleotides: 3. The CDR3 is made up of 13 amino acids. The germline gives CDR1 LGHNA, CDR2 YSLEER. The CDR3 protein is CASSQGSGGEQYF. CDR3 bases: TGCGCCAGCAGCCAAGGCAGCGGGGGAGAGCAGTACTTC.

CDR3 sequence reads: CSVVKRKGQVLRGETQYF. Written as DNA, the CDR3 is TGCAGCGTTGTGAAGCGAAAGGGACAGGTCCTCCGCGGAGAGACCCAGTACTTC. V is TRBV29-1 and J is TRBJ2-5; 8 nucleotides align to TRBD1. CDR3 length: 18 amino acids. Per germline, CDR1 SQVTM and CDR2 ANQGSEA. The ends lost 4 bases at V and 4 bases at J; junction bases unmatched: 20.

The V gene is TRBV11-2, the J gene TRBJ1-3, with D perhaps TRBD1 (6 bases). CDR3 length: 16 residues. CDR1 SGHAT and CDR2 FQNNGV come from the germline V gene. Trimming took off 3 bases at V and 0 bases at J, with 12 bases between the two ends. CDR3 amino acids: CASSFTGQNSGNTIYF. The DNA for the CDR3 is TGTGCCAGCAGCTTTACCGGACAGAACTCTGGAAACACCATATATTTT.

This chain uses TRBV4-3 with TRBJ1-1; unclear D gene. The V and J ends lost 0 bases and 0 bases respectively, with 8 bases between them. Germline V CDR1 and CDR2: LGHNA, YSLEER. The CDR3 loop spans 15 amino acids. The CDR3 DNA sequence: TGCGCCAGCAGCCAAGAACTGCGGATGAACACTGAAGCTTTCTTT. Translated, it gives CASSQELRMNTEAFF.

The chain has TRBV29-1 and TRBJ2-1; a possible D gene is TRBD2 (5 bases). V lost 5 bases to trimming and J lost 7 bases, with 12 bases between them. CDR3 length: 12 amino acids. Germline V gene sequence: CDR1 SQVTM, CDR2 ANQGSEA. CDR3: CSVLVPGNEQFF. The CDR3 DNA reads as TGCAGCGTTTTGGTCCCGGGGAATGAGCAGTTCTTC.

The chain carries TRBV6-5 and TRBJ2-3, with TRBD2 matching 8 bases. V lost 6 bases, J lost 4 bases, and 9 bases stayed unmatched. Germline-derived CDR1 and CDR2 are MNHEY and SVGAGI. The CDR3 loop spans 15 amino acids. CDR3 loop: CASRTGGQGSDTQYF. The CDR3 coding sequence is TGTGCCAGCAGAACGGGAGGGCAGGGATCAGATACGCAGTATTTT.

V and J are TRBV4-1 and TRBJ1-6; 9 bases map to TRBD1. CDR1 and CDR2 (germline): MGHRA, YSYEKL. V gave up 4 bases and J gave up 6 bases; unmatched junction bases: 4. The CDR3 is made up of 15 amino acids. In DNA, the CDR3 is TGCGCCAGCAGCCCCGGGACAGGGTCTAATTCACCCCTCCACTTT. Translating gives CASSPGTGSNSPLHF.

V and J are TRBV18 and TRBJ1-1, with 9 bases fitting TRBD1. The CDR3 loop spans 16 amino acids. Per germline, CDR1 KGHSH and CDR2 LQKENI. Trimming took 9 bases from V and 1 from J; bases not matched to a gene: 12. CDR3 amino acids: CASQVADRGPNTEAFF. The CDR3 DNA sequence: TGTGCCAGTCAAGTGGCGGACAGGGGTCCGAACACTGAAGCTTTCTTT.

The chain uses TRBV10-3 and TRBJ2-1, with D possibly TRBD2 on 6 matching bases. The V end was cut by 10 bases, the J end by 11 bases, with 18 bases between. The CDR3 contains 12 residues. The germline gives CDR1 ENHRY, CDR2 SYGVKD. This chain's CDR3 is CASGAGTPQQFF. The CDR3 DNA sequence: TGTGCCAGCGGCGCCGGGACTCCCCAGCAGTTCTTC.